These T cell receptor beta chains were read from a single sample in a study of blood T cells in healthy people across ages. TCRdb redid the calling of the 5' RACE reads with MiXCR, one entry per CDR3 protein. The top ten clones hold roughly 12% of a sample with approximately 880,000 distinct CDR3 sequences, 40% to 60% of them seen once. Sequenced sample: blood. The receptors shown here come from a man aged 30 to 45 in good health. CDR3s include the opening cysteine and the closing phenylalanine or tryptophan. D genes are given only for firm matches. Where a row states a size, it is once, few, many or the class of an expanded clone; other rows omit it.

v_gene: TRBV6-5; len: 17; d_gene: NA; abundance: NA; j_gene: TRBJ2-2; CDR3nt: TGTGCCAGCAGTTACTCGTACGGGGCCGGTCGGACCGGGGAGCTGTTTTTT; CDR3aa: CASSYSYGAGRTGELFF
v_gene: TRBV9; len: 16; d_gene: NA; abundance: NA; j_gene: TRBJ2-2; CDR3nt: TGTGCCAGCAGCGTAGCAAGCACGGTGAACACCGGGGAGCTGTTTTTT; CDR3aa: CASSVASTVNTGELFF
v_gene: TRBV9; len: 15; d_gene: NA; abundance: NA; j_gene: TRBJ2-1; CDR3nt: TGTACCAGCAGCGTAACCGGAAGCTCCTACAATGAGCAGTTCTTC; CDR3aa: CTSSVTGSSYNEQFF
v_gene: TRBV12-3/TRBV12-4; len: 16; d_gene: NA; abundance: few; j_gene: TRBJ2-3; CDR3nt: TGTGCCAGCAGTTTAGAAGGGGGGGGTCCAGCAGATACGCAGTATTTT; CDR3aa: CASSLEGGGPADTQYF
v_gene: TRBV7-8; len: 16; d_gene: NA; abundance: NA; j_gene: TRBJ1-1; CDR3nt: TGTGCCAGCAGCTCTAGGGGGGTAAGCAGGGGAGGTGAAGCTTTCTTT; CDR3aa: CASSSRGVSRGGEAFF
v_gene: TRBV5-1; len: 15; d_gene: TRBD2; abundance: NA; j_gene: TRBJ2-3; CDR3nt: TGCGCCAGTTCGACTAGCGGGGAGTACACAGATACGCAGTATTTT; CDR3aa: CASSTSGEYTDTQYF
v_gene: TRBV2; len: 17; d_gene: TRBD2; abundance: NA; j_gene: TRBJ2-1; CDR3nt: TGTGCCAGCAGTACGAAGACTAGCGGGGGCCTTTACAATGAGCAGTTCTTC; CDR3aa: CASSTKTSGGLYNEQFF
v_gene: TRBV7-9; len: 14; d_gene: TRBD1; abundance: few; j_gene: TRBJ2-1; CDR3nt: TGTGCCAGCGACGCCGGGACAGCATACAATGAGCAGTTCTTC; CDR3aa: CASDAGTAYNEQFF
v_gene: TRBV5-1; len: 15; d_gene: NA; abundance: NA; j_gene: TRBJ1-4; CDR3nt: TGCGCCAGCAGCTCGAATCCGCCAACTAATGAAAAACTGTTTTTT; CDR3aa: CASSSNPPTNEKLFF
v_gene: TRBV12-3/TRBV12-4; len: 12; d_gene: NA; abundance: few; j_gene: TRBJ1-2; CDR3nt: TGTGCCAGCAGTTTGAGGGCGGGGCGCGGCACCTTC; CDR3aa: CASSLRAGRGTF
v_gene: TRBV9; len: 16; d_gene: NA; abundance: NA; j_gene: TRBJ2-3; CDR3nt: TGTGCCAGCAGCGCGGGACTGATTGCTCCACAAGATACGCAGTATTTT; CDR3aa: CASSAGLIAPQDTQYF
v_gene: TRBV5-1; len: 14; d_gene: NA; abundance: NA; j_gene: TRBJ2-3; CDR3nt: TGCGCCAGCATCTCGGGAATTGGCACAGATACGCAGTATTTT; CDR3aa: CASISGIGTDTQYF
v_gene: TRBV12-3/TRBV12-4; len: 14; d_gene: TRBD1; abundance: NA; j_gene: TRBJ1-2; CDR3nt: TGTGCCAGCAGGCCCGACAGGGTAGGCTATGGCTACACCTTC; CDR3aa: CASRPDRVGYGYTF
v_gene: TRBV29-1; len: 13; d_gene: NA; abundance: NA; j_gene: TRBJ1-1; CDR3nt: TGCAGCGACGGACCCGCTAGGAACACTGAAGCTTTCTTT; CDR3aa: CSDGPARNTEAFF
v_gene: TRBV20-1; len: 11; d_gene: NA; abundance: NA; j_gene: TRBJ1-1; CDR3nt: TGCAGTGCTAGTGAGTACACTGAAGCTTTCTTT; CDR3aa: CSASEYTEAFF
v_gene: TRBV9; len: 13; d_gene: NA; abundance: NA; j_gene: TRBJ1-1; CDR3nt: TGTGCCAGCAGCCCAACCCCGGGAGGGGAAGCTTTCTTT; CDR3aa: CASSPTPGGEAFF
v_gene: TRBV7-8; len: 17; d_gene: NA; abundance: few; j_gene: TRBJ1-6; CDR3nt: TGTGCCAGCAGCTTAGCGTTCGGCAGGATCAATTATTCACCCCTCCACTTT; CDR3aa: CASSLAFGRINYSPLHF
v_gene: TRBV28; len: 16; d_gene: NA; abundance: few; j_gene: TRBJ2-6; CDR3nt: TGTGCCAGCAGCCCAGGGACGGCTTCTGGGGCCAACGTCCTGACTTTC; CDR3aa: CASSPGTASGANVLTF
v_gene: TRBV21-1; len: 14; d_gene: NA; abundance: few; j_gene: TRBJ2-5; CDR3nt: TGTGCCAGCAGCAAACATCCGTACCAAGAGACCCAGTACTTC; CDR3aa: CASSKHPYQETQYF
v_gene: TRBV7-9; len: 15; d_gene: NA; abundance: NA; j_gene: TRBJ2-3; CDR3nt: TGTGCCAGCAGCTTAGACAGGGCTGGCACAGATACGCAGTATTTT; CDR3aa: CASSLDRAGTDTQYF
v_gene: TRBV28; len: 13; d_gene: TRBD2; abundance: NA; j_gene: TRBJ2-7; CDR3nt: TGTGCCAGCAGTGCGGGGGGCGGAGCCGAGCAGTACTTC; CDR3aa: CASSAGGGAEQYF
v_gene: TRBV6-2/TRBV6-3; len: 15; d_gene: NA; abundance: NA; j_gene: TRBJ2-2; CDR3nt: TGTGCCAGCAGCCTACGGGACATCTACACCGGGGAGCTGTTTTTT; CDR3aa: CASSLRDIYTGELFF
v_gene: TRBV20-1; len: 15; d_gene: NA; abundance: NA; j_gene: TRBJ2-1; CDR3nt: TGCAGTGCTAGAGATACTAGGGGGGTCGGGGATGAGCAGTTCTTC; CDR3aa: CSARDTRGVGDEQFF
v_gene: TRBV16; len: 13; d_gene: TRBD2; abundance: NA; j_gene: TRBJ2-4; CDR3nt: TGTGCCAGCAGCCAACTCATAGCGGGGGAGCAGTACTTC; CDR3aa: CASSQLIAGEQYF
v_gene: TRBV24-1; len: 16; d_gene: TRBD2; abundance: NA; j_gene: TRBJ2-3; CDR3nt: TGTGCCACCAGTGAGGCTAGCGGGGGTGGCACAGATACGCAGTATTTT; CDR3aa: CATSEASGGGTDTQYF
v_gene: TRBV3-1; len: 14; d_gene: NA; abundance: once; j_gene: TRBJ1-2; CDR3nt: TGTGCCAGCAGCCAAAGGGACGGTAACTATGGCTACACCTTC; CDR3aa: CASSQRDGNYGYTF
v_gene: TRBV12-3/TRBV12-4; len: 13; d_gene: NA; abundance: NA; j_gene: TRBJ2-5; CDR3nt: TGTGCCAGCAGCCGGGGCGTGTCGGAGACCCAGTACTTC; CDR3aa: CASSRGVSETQYF
v_gene: TRBV20-1; len: 12; d_gene: NA; abundance: many; j_gene: TRBJ2-7; CDR3nt: TGCAGTGCTAGTCCCGTAACCTACGAGCAGTACTTC; CDR3aa: CSASPVTYEQYF
v_gene: TRBV4-3; len: 13; d_gene: NA; abundance: NA; j_gene: TRBJ1-5; CDR3nt: TGCGCCCGCAGCCAAGACACCAATCAGCCCCAGCATTTT; CDR3aa: CARSQDTNQPQHF
v_gene: TRBV7-2; len: 13; d_gene: NA; abundance: NA; j_gene: TRBJ1-5; CDR3nt: TGTGCCAGCAGCTTAGGTTGGGCACAGCCCCAGCATTTT; CDR3aa: CASSLGWAQPQHF
v_gene: TRBV4-1; len: 14; d_gene: TRBD1; abundance: few; j_gene: TRBJ2-7; CDR3nt: TGCGCCAGCAGCCCGGACAGGCAAGCCTACGAGCAGTACTTC; CDR3aa: CASSPDRQAYEQYF
v_gene: TRBV7-2; len: 14; d_gene: NA; abundance: NA; j_gene: TRBJ1-6; CDR3nt: TGTTCCAGCAGCTTAGGGACCGAGGGTTCACCCCTCCACTTT; CDR3aa: CSSSLGTEGSPLHF
v_gene: TRBV5-1; len: 15; d_gene: NA; abundance: NA; j_gene: TRBJ2-1; CDR3nt: TGCGCCAGCAGCTGGGCGGGGCCGACCTACAATGAGCAGTTCTTC; CDR3aa: CASSWAGPTYNEQFF
v_gene: TRBV29-1; len: 12; d_gene: NA; abundance: NA; j_gene: TRBJ2-2; CDR3nt: TGCAGCGTTCCCAAGAACACCGGGGAGCTGTTTTTT; CDR3aa: CSVPKNTGELFF
v_gene: TRBV27; len: 14; d_gene: TRBD1; abundance: NA; j_gene: TRBJ2-4; CDR3nt: TGTGCCAGCAGTTTAGGGACAGGGCGAAACATTCAGTACTTC; CDR3aa: CASSLGTGRNIQYF
v_gene: TRBV7-9; len: 15; d_gene: NA; abundance: few; j_gene: TRBJ2-7; CDR3nt: TGTGCCAGCAGCTTAGCAACCAGGGGAGGGTACGAGCAGTACTTC; CDR3aa: CASSLATRGGYEQYF
v_gene: TRBV20-1; len: 16; d_gene: NA; abundance: NA; j_gene: TRBJ2-6; CDR3nt: TGCAGTGCTAGAGAACCCCTGATCTCTGGGGCCAACGTCCTGACTTTC; CDR3aa: CSAREPLISGANVLTF
v_gene: TRBV24-1; len: 15; d_gene: TRBD1; abundance: NA; j_gene: TRBJ2-4; CDR3nt: TGTGCCACCAGTGACCCCGGGACAGATAAAAACATTCAGTACTTC; CDR3aa: CATSDPGTDKNIQYF
v_gene: TRBV5-1; len: 15; d_gene: NA; abundance: few; j_gene: TRBJ2-1; CDR3nt: TGCGCCAGCAGCGCAGGGATCTTGGGGAACAATGAGCAGTTCTTC; CDR3aa: CASSAGILGNNEQFF
v_gene: TRBV20-1; len: 15; d_gene: TRBD1; abundance: few; j_gene: TRBJ2-7; CDR3nt: TGCAGTGCTAGAGAGGACAGGGGGGGTCCCTACGAGCAGTACTTC; CDR3aa: CSAREDRGGPYEQYF
v_gene: TRBV20-1; len: 13; d_gene: TRBD1; abundance: NA; j_gene: TRBJ2-7; CDR3nt: TGCAATGCTAGATGGGACAGGGGGTACGAGCAGTACTTC; CDR3aa: CNARWDRGYEQYF
v_gene: TRBV9; len: 13; d_gene: NA; abundance: many; j_gene: TRBJ2-1; CDR3nt: TGTGCCAGCAGCGTAGATCCGTACAATGAGCAGTTCTTC; CDR3aa: CASSVDPYNEQFF
v_gene: TRBV29-1; len: 14; d_gene: NA; abundance: NA; j_gene: TRBJ2-3; CDR3nt: TGCAGCGCCCGCCGGGGCGGGGGCACAGGTACGCAGTATTTT; CDR3aa: CSARRGGGTGTQYF
v_gene: TRBV12-3/TRBV12-4; len: 11; d_gene: NA; abundance: few; j_gene: TRBJ2-7; CDR3nt: TGTGCCAGCGGGTGGCTCTACGAGCAGTACTTC; CDR3aa: CASGWLYEQYF
v_gene: TRBV6-1; len: 14; d_gene: NA; abundance: NA; j_gene: TRBJ2-3; CDR3nt: TGTGCCTGCAGTGTTGGTCAGTCCACAGATACGCAGTATTTT; CDR3aa: CACSVGQSTDTQYF
v_gene: TRBV4-1; len: 18; d_gene: NA; abundance: NA; j_gene: TRBJ2-1; CDR3nt: TGCGCCAGCAGCCAAGGGATCAGGGGACCGTACGCCTACAATGAGCAGTTCTTC; CDR3aa: CASSQGIRGPYAYNEQFF
v_gene: TRBV6-2/TRBV6-3; len: 15; d_gene: NA; abundance: few; j_gene: TRBJ2-5; CDR3nt: TGTGCCAGCAGTTCCCAGGGCCCCGTACAAGAGACCCAGTACTTC; CDR3aa: CASSSQGPVQETQYF
v_gene: TRBV6-2/TRBV6-3; len: 15; d_gene: TRBD1; abundance: few; j_gene: TRBJ1-6; CDR3nt: TGTGCCAGCAATCGCCGGGACAGGGATAATTCACCCCTCCACTTT; CDR3aa: CASNRRDRDNSPLHF
v_gene: TRBV20-1; len: 13; d_gene: TRBD1; abundance: few; j_gene: TRBJ1-2; CDR3nt: TGCAGTGCTAGAGACAGGGGGCGGCGTGGCTACACCTTC; CDR3aa: CSARDRGRRGYTF
v_gene: TRBV18; len: 15; d_gene: NA; abundance: once; j_gene: TRBJ2-7; CDR3nt: TGTGCCAGCTCACCACGGGCAAGAGAACGCTACGAGCAGTACTTC; CDR3aa: CASSPRARERYEQYF
v_gene: TRBV7-8; len: 14; d_gene: NA; abundance: NA; j_gene: TRBJ2-2; CDR3nt: TGTGCCAGCAGCCGCGGATCCGTCTCCGGGGAGCTGTTTTTT; CDR3aa: CASSRGSVSGELFF
v_gene: TRBV12-3/TRBV12-4; len: 14; d_gene: NA; abundance: few; j_gene: TRBJ1-5; CDR3nt: TGTGCCAGCAGTTTCGGTAAGAGCAATCAGCCCCAGCATTTT; CDR3aa: CASSFGKSNQPQHF
v_gene: TRBV3-1; len: 14; d_gene: NA; abundance: NA; j_gene: TRBJ2-1; CDR3nt: TGTGCCAGCAGCCAGCTTACTAGGGCCGGTGAGCGGTTCTTC; CDR3aa: CASSQLTRAGERFF
v_gene: TRBV29-1; len: 13; d_gene: TRBD1; abundance: NA; j_gene: TRBJ2-7; CDR3nt: TGCGGCGCCCGGGACAGGCCTTCCTACGAGCAGTACTTC; CDR3aa: CGARDRPSYEQYF
v_gene: TRBV7-3; len: 15; d_gene: NA; abundance: NA; j_gene: TRBJ2-6; CDR3nt: TGTGCCAGCAGACTAGATCCGACCGGGGCCAACGTCCTGACTTTC; CDR3aa: CASRLDPTGANVLTF
v_gene: TRBV11-3; len: 13; d_gene: NA; abundance: NA; j_gene: TRBJ2-3; CDR3nt: TGTGCCAGCAGCTTACCCGGGGAGGATGCGCAGTATTTT; CDR3aa: CASSLPGEDAQYF
v_gene: TRBV20-1; len: 15; d_gene: NA; abundance: NA; j_gene: TRBJ2-3; CDR3nt: TGCAGTGCTAGAGATCGGGTACTAGCATCAGATACGCAGTATTTT; CDR3aa: CSARDRVLASDTQYF